The 28 T cell receptor beta chains below come from one sample, sequenced in a study of beta chain features in type 1 diabetes. Their antigen targets remain unknown. Isolated RNA was reverse transcribed in full, so expressed TCRB transcripts were sequenced. The repertoire was sequenced with immunoSEQ multiplex PCR; TCRdb's copy has only in-frame clones and lacks some. In the table there are hundreds of thousands of clones, roughly 13% of which are singletons. Study observations and caveats: Moderately but significantly shorter TCRB CDR3s were found in Type 1 diabetes patients in all four CD4+ subsets.

The material sequenced was naive CD4+ T cells from blood. The source is a man between 18 and 35 years old with type 1 diabetes.

The V gene is TRBV5-1, the J gene TRBJ2-1; possibly TRBD1 or TRBD2 for D (5 bases each). The CDR3 has 17 amino acids. Between the trimmed V and J ends, which lost 2 bases and 2 bases, there was a span of 17 bases. Germline V gene sequence: CDR1 SGHRS, CDR2 YFSETQ. The CDR3 DNA reads as TGCGCCAGCAGCTTCCCCCTGGTGGGGGATACCTACAATGAGCAGTTCTTC. This codes for CASSFPLVGDTYNEQFF.

This clone was counted between two and nine times. The CDR3 nucleotides are TGTGCCATCAACTCCCTGCCGACAGGGGAGGGTGGGGAGCAGTACTTC. It yields the protein CAINSLPTGEGGEQYF. The V and J genes are TRBV10-3 and TRBJ2-7, with D possibly being TRBD1 (8 bases). The CDR3 is 16 amino acids. V was pared by 7 bases and J by 7 bases, with 26 bases between. From germline, CDR1 is ENHRY and CDR2 SYGVKD.

V is TRBV18 and J is TRBJ2-7; D ambiguous. The CDR3 contains 15 residues. CDR1 and CDR2 (germline): KGHSH, LQKENI. Trimming removed 4 bases at V and 2 bases at J, with 15 bases between. Here the CDR3 reads CASSLRTNLAYEQYF. The CDR3, as DNA: TGTGCCAGCTCACTCAGGACCAACCTAGCCTACGAGCAGTACTTC.

As regards this clone: A much more abundant neighbour one base away suggests this may be a read error. The chain carries TRBV5-6 and TRBJ1-1, with D hard to call. Germline V gene lookup returns CDR1 SGHDT and CDR2 YYEEEE. V gave up 2 bases and J gave up 3 bases, with 5 bases separating them. This CDR3 is built from 12 residues. In DNA form, the CDR3 reads TGTGCCAGCAGCTTCGGGGACACTGAAGCTTTCTTT. This codes for CASSFGDTEAFF.

This chain joins TRBV28 and TRBJ1-5; D uncertain. The V gene lost 7 bases and the J gene lost 3 bases, with 16 bases spanning the gap. Germline V gives CDR1 MDHEN, CDR2 SYDVKM. The CDR3 is made up of 15 amino acids. The CDR3 region has the DNA TGTGCCAGCACTTCCGTAGACGGGAACAATCAGCCCCAGCATTTT. Its translation is CASTSVDGNNQPQHF.

V and J are TRBV30 and TRBJ2-3; D not certain. This CDR3 comprises 14 residues. Trimming took 2 bases from V and 5 from J, leaving 14 bases between them. Germline V gene sequence: CDR1 GTSNPN, CDR2 SVGIG (reference sequence). The CDR3 DNA reads as TGTGCCTGGAGTAAAAACAAGCGAGGAGATACGCAGTATTTT. Protein product: CAWSKNKRGDTQYF.

The V call is TRBV5-1, the J call TRBJ2-6, with 8 bases fitting TRBD1. The J segment lost 2 bases and the V segment lost 2 bases, leaving 6 bases of the junction unmatched. Germline CDR1 is SGHRS and CDR2 is YFSETQ. The CDR3 is made up of 17 amino acids. The CDR3, as DNA: TGCGCCAGCAGCTTTATGGACAGGGACACTGGGGCCAACGTCCTGACTTTC. This codes for CASSFMDRDTGANVLTF.

CDR3 DNA sequence: TGTGCCAGCAGCAGTTGGACAGGGGTAAATGAAAAACTGTTTTTT. Protein sequence: CASSSWTGVNEKLFF. The chain uses TRBV5-6 and TRBJ1-4; 9 bases are shared with TRBD1. With 4 bases clipped from V and 5 bases from J, the junction kept 6 bases outside the gene matches. Germline V gene sequence: CDR1 SGHDT, CDR2 YYEEEE. CDR3 length: 15 amino acids.

The V and J genes are TRBV2 and TRBJ2-7; maybe TRBD1 (5 bases). Trimming cost V 3 bases and J 1 base, with 10 bases left between them. Germline V CDR1 and CDR2: SNHLY, FYNNEI. The CDR3 is made up of 14 amino acids. For the CDR3, the DNA is TGTGCCAGCAGTGAGAACCGACAGTCCTACGAGCAGTACTTC. Translated: CASSENRQSYEQYF. Looking up the rest from reference TRBV2 and TRBJ2-7 gives the full variable domain: EPEVTQTPSHQVTQMGQEVILRCVPISNHLYFYWYRQILGQKVEFLVSFYNNEISEKSEIFDDQFSVERPDGSNFTLKIRSTKLEDSAMYFCASSENRQSYEQYFGPGTRLTVT.

In this sample, this clone turned up a few times. The chain joins TRBV7-2 to TRBJ2-1, with D tentatively TRBD2 (6 bases). Germline CDR1 is SGHTA and CDR2 is FQGNSA. Trimming shortened V by 4 bases and J by 7 bases, and 11 bases separated the two germline ends. This CDR3 has 13 amino acids. DNA for the CDR3: TGTGCCAGCAGCTCTAGAGCGGGTAATGAGCAGTTCTTC. It translates to CASSSRAGNEQFF. Drawing the rest from reference TRBV7-2 and TRBJ2-1, the complete variable domain is GAGVSQSPSNKVTEKGKDVELRCDPISGHTALYWYRQSLGQGLEFLIYFQGNSAPDKSGLPSDRFSAERTGGSVSTLTIQRTQQEDSAVYLCASSSRAGNEQFFGPGTRLTVL.

This chain joins TRBV2 and TRBJ2-2, with 9 bases identical to TRBD2. This CDR3 has 15 amino acids. Germline V CDR1 and CDR2: SNHLY, FYNNEI. With 5 bases clipped from V and 5 bases from J, the junction kept 6 bases outside the gene matches. The CDR3 sequence is CASSQGTSWTGELFF. The CDR3 coding sequence is TGTGCCAGCAGTCAAGGGACTAGCTGGACCGGGGAGCTGTTTTTT. The full variable domain, completed using reference TRBV2 and TRBJ2-2, is EPEVTQTPSHQVTQMGQEVILRCVPISNHLYFYWYRQILGQKVEFLVSFYNNEISEKSEIFDDQFSVERPDGSNFTLKIRSTKLEDSAMYFCASSQGTSWTGELFFGEGSRLTVL.

This clone was picked up a small number of times. This chain joins TRBV7-2 and TRBJ2-2; D unresolved. The CDR3 is 14 residues long. The germline V gene has CDR1 SGHTA and CDR2 FQGNSA. V lost 0 bases and J 3 bases, leaving 5 bases between the germline ends. CDR3 nucleotide sequence: TGTGCCAGCAGCTTAGCAGGCGACACCGGGGAGCTGTTTTTT. Residues: CASSLAGDTGELFF.

The J gene is TRBJ1-5, the V gene TRBV9; D gene unclear. Trimming removed 5 bases from V and 0 bases from J, with 6 bases in between. Germline CDR1 and CDR2: SGDLS and YYNGEE. The CDR3 is 13 amino acids. CDR3 in amino acids: CASRLVSNQPQHF. CDR3 nucleotide sequence: TGTGCCAGCAGGCTAGTTAGCAATCAGCCCCAGCATTTT.

The chain recombines TRBV2 with TRBJ2-7; D unclear. Germline assignment: CDR1 SNHLY and CDR2 FYNNEI. The CDR3 has 13 residues. Deletions cut 7 bases from V and 0 bases from J, with 10 bases between. CDR3 loop: CASIGSVSYEQYF. The CDR3 DNA sequence: TGTGCCAGCATTGGCAGTGTCTCCTACGAGCAGTACTTC.

This clone was found a few times. The rearrangement uses TRBV29-1 and TRBJ2-5; 11 bases are shared with TRBD2. Germline CDR1 SQVTM, CDR2 ANQGSEA. V lost 4 bases to trimming and J lost 2 bases; unmatched junction nucleotides: 3. There are 14 residues in the CDR3. The CDR3 DNA reads as TGCAGCGTTGCGGGACTAGCGGCTCAAGAGACCCAGTACTTC. It codes for CSVAGLAAQETQYF.

The chain has TRBV10-3 and TRBJ1-1; 7 positions agree with TRBD1. In germline, CDR1 is ENHRY, CDR2 SYGVKD. The ends lost 4 bases at V and 7 bases at J; junction bases unmatched: 6. The CDR3 is 13 residues long. The CDR3 nucleotides read TGTGCCATCAGTGGAACAGGGGCCGTTGAAGCTTTCTTT. As protein: CAISGTGAVEAFF.

In this sample, this clone turned up a few times. This chain connects TRBV15 to TRBJ1-6; 7 nucleotides agree with TRBD1. The germline CDR1 and CDR2 sequences are LNHNV and YYDKDF (reference sequence). Trimming cost V 7 bases and J 4 bases; bases outside gene matches: 7. The CDR3 spans 15 residues. The CDR3 loop reads CATTPKTGYNSPLHF. The CDR3, as DNA: TGTGCCACCACCCCAAAGACAGGGTATAATTCACCCCTCCACTTT.

The chain recombines TRBV30 with TRBJ1-2; TRBD1 aligns across 9 bases. Trimming cost V 0 bases and J 0 bases; bases outside gene matches: 5. The CDR3 is 16 residues long. Looked up from germline, CDR1 is GTSNPN and CDR2 is SVGIG (reference sequence). CDR3 DNA: TGTGCCTGGAGTGTAGGGACAGGGCTTTCTAACTATGGCTACACCTTC. It translates to CAWSVGTGLSNYGYTF.

The chain uses TRBV20-1 and TRBJ1-1; no clear D gene. The CDR3 has 11 amino acids. V was clipped by 2 bases and J by 5 bases, with 6 bases between them. The germline V gene has CDR1 DFQATT and CDR2 SNEGSKA (reference sequence). CDR3: CSARYLTEAFF. In DNA, the CDR3 is TGCAGTGCTAGATACCTAACTGAAGCTTTCTTT.

CDR3: CASSQDREGGELFF. The CDR3, as DNA: TGCGCCAGCAGCCAAGATCGGGAGGGCGGGGAGCTGTTTTTT. V is TRBV4-1 and J is TRBJ2-2, with 8 bases identical to TRBD2. Germline assignment: CDR1 MGHRA and CDR2 YSYEKL. Germline trimming cut 0 bases from V and 7 bases from J; bases unmatched to any gene: 1. The CDR3 has 14 amino acids.

The V and J genes are TRBV5-1 and TRBJ2-1; D may correspond to TRBD1 or TRBD2 (5 bases each). V gave up 4 bases and J gave up 13 bases, with 18 bases separating them. CDR3 size: 13 residues. Per the germline V gene, CDR1 is SGHRS and CDR2 is YFSETQ. CDR3 DNA: TGCGCCAGCAGCCCTGGGACGGCGAGGGGACAGTTCTTC. This encodes CASSPGTARGQFF.

The rearrangement links TRBV27 to TRBJ1-1; 11 nucleotides match TRBD1. This CDR3 has 20 residues. CDR1 and CDR2 (germline): MNHEY, SMNVEV (reference sequence). The trim removed 3 bases at V and 5 bases at J, leaving 20 bases unmatched. The CDR3 sequence: CASSFRTAFGQGARGTEAFF. The CDR3 nucleotides are TGTGCCAGCAGTTTCAGGACCGCATTTGGACAGGGGGCGCGAGGGACTGAAGCTTTCTTT.

The chain is built from TRBV7-2 and TRBJ1-1; D gene ambiguous. Germline V CDR1 and CDR2: SGHTA, FQGNSA. Trimming cost V 3 bases and J 1 base, with 12 bases left between them. CDR3 length equals 15 residues. The CDR3 region has the DNA TGTGCCAGCAGCTTTTTCTTCGGTGGGAACACTGAAGCTTTCTTT. This codes for CASSFFFGGNTEAFF.

The genes are TRBV7-9 and TRBJ1-1, with D perhaps TRBD1 (5 bases). This CDR3 contains 14 residues. Trimming removed 1 base from V and 2 bases from J, with 8 bases in between. Germline CDR1 and CDR2: SEHNR and FQNEAQ (reference sequence). The CDR3 DNA sequence: TGTGCCAGCAGCTTAGGGACACCCAACACTGAAGCTTTCTTT. It specifies CASSLGTPNTEAFF. Complete variable domain (other parts from reference TRBV7-9 and TRBJ1-1): DTGVSQNPRHKITKRGQNVTFRCDPISEHNRLYWYRQTLGQGPEFLTYFQNEAQLEKSRLLSDRFSAERPKGSFSTLEIQRTEQGDSAMYLCASSLGTPNTEAFFGQGTRLTVV.

This clone was counted a few times. This sample also contains other DNA sequences that code for the same CDR3. V usage is TRBV19 and J usage is TRBJ2-3; 9 bases fit TRBD1. CDR1 and CDR2 from the germline V gene are LNHDA and SQIVND (reference sequence). This CDR3 contains 14 residues. Trimming took 5 bases from V and 3 from J; bases not matched to a gene: 3. The CDR3 spells CASSDRGGTDTQYF. DNA of the CDR3: TGTGCCAGTAGTGACAGGGGGGGTACAGATACGCAGTATTTT.

About this clone: Other nucleotide sequences from this sample produce the same CDR3. The chain recombines TRBV18 with TRBJ1-1, with D uncertain. From germline, CDR1 is KGHSH and CDR2 LQKENI. Deletions cut 3 bases from V and 1 base from J, with 0 bases between. This CDR3 has 11 residues. The CDR3 DNA follows: TGTGCCAGCTCACCGAACACTGAAGCTTTCTTT. Residues: CASSPNTEAFF.

This chain uses TRBV6-1 with TRBJ2-7, with D unclear. V was pared by 4 bases and J by 2 bases, with 12 bases between. CDR1 MNHNS and CDR2 SASEGT come from the germline V gene. CDR3 length equals 14 residues. CDR3 in DNA: TGTGCCAGCAGTGGACCACCCCTAACCTACGAGCAGTACTTC. Translating gives CASSGPPLTYEQYF.

This clone was seen a handful of times. The rearrangement uses TRBV6-1 and TRBJ2-3, with 10 bases identical to TRBD2. The V segment lost 6 bases and the J segment 2 bases; nucleotides outside the gene matches: 5. CDR3 length: 15 amino acids. The germline CDR1 and CDR2 sequences are MNHNS and SASEGT. Here the CDR3 reads CASSVAGGFTDTQYF. The DNA for the CDR3 is TGTGCCAGCAGCGTAGCGGGAGGTTTCACAGATACGCAGTATTTT.